This paragraph reports one TCR beta chain. Its antigen remains unknown. This sample was taken from a study of cytotoxic CD8 clonotypes in ibrutinib-treated CLL. At the level of the study: Partial response was seen in approximately 24 patients and complete response in 2; after median about 70 months, about 14 stayed remitted, around 12 progressed. Findings and caveats of the study: Treatment left the uncommon public clonotypes either contracted or stable in frequency. Clonality rose at ibrutinib response, held steady in sustained remission, and fell toward baseline at progression.

The CDR3 totals 14 residues. Germline V lookup: CDR1 SGHTA, CDR2 FQGNSA. V was shortened by 0 bases and J by 4 bases, with 10 bases between the two germline ends. The assay was immunoSEQ multiplex PCR, and TCRdb's table has in-frame clones only and misses some. The sample lists fewer than 300,000 clones, roughly four fifths occurring once. The J gene is TRBJ2-7, the V gene TRBV7-2; D remains unclear. This receptor was taken from a human donor with chronic lymphocytic leukemia. This sample comprised PBMCs, obtained at disease progression, from a patient treated with ibrutinib. The CDR3 loop reads CASSLAAAAYEQYF. The CDR3 nucleotides are TGTGCCAGCAGCTTAGCCGCAGCCGCGTACGAGCAGTACTTC.